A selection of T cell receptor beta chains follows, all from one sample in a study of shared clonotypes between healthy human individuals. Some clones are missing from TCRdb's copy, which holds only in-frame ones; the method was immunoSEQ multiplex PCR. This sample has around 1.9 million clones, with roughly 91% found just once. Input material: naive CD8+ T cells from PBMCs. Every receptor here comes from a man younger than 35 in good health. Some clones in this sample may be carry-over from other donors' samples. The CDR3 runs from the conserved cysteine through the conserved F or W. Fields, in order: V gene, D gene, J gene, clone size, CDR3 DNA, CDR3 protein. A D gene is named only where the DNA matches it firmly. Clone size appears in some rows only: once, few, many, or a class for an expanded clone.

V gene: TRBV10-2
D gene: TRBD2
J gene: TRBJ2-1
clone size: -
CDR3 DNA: TGCGCCAGCGTCGGCGGGAGAGTAAATGAGCAGTTCTTC
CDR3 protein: CASVGGRVNEQFF

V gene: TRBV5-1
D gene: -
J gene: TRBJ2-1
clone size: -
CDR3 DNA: TGCGCCAGCAGAGGCGAGGTGTCCTACAATGAGCAGTTCTTC
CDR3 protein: CASRGEVSYNEQFF

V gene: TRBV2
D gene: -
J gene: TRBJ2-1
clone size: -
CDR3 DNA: TGTGCCAGCAGTGTTGTGGCTAGAACCCATGAGCAGTTCTTC
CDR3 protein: CASSVVARTHEQFF

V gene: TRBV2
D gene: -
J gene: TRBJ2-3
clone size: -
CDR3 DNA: TGTGCCAGCAGTAATACAGGATTTAGCACAGATACGCAGTATTTT
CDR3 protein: CASSNTGFSTDTQYF

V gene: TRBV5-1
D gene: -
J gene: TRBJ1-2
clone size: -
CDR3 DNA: TGCGCCAGCAGCCGGAGGGCCCCTACTAACTATGGCTACACCTTC
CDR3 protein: CASSRRAPTNYGYTF

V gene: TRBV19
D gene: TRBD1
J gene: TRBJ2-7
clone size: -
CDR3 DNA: TGTGCCAGTAGTTTTGGGACAGGGACCTACGAGCAGTACTTC
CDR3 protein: CASSFGTGTYEQYF

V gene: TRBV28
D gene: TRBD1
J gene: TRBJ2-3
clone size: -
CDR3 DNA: TGTGCCAGCAGTAGAGGACAGGGGAGCACAGATACGCAGTATTTT
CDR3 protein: CASSRGQGSTDTQYF

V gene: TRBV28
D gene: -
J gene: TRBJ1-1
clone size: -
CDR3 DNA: TGTGCCAGCAGTTTAGGCCAGGATCCGGCGACTGAAGCTTTCTTT
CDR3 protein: CASSLGQDPATEAFF

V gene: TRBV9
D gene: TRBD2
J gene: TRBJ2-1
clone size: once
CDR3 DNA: TGTGCCAGCAGCGTAGTCCCCCTAGCGGGAGGCTCCTACAATGAGCAGTTCTTC
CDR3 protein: CASSVVPLAGGSYNEQFF

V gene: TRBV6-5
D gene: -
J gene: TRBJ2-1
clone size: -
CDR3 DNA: TGTGCCAGCAGCTCAGGGTACTCCTACAATGAGCAGTTCTTC
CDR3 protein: CASSSGYSYNEQFF

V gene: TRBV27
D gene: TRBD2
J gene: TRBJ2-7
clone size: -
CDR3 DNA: TGTGCCAGCAGTGGCCTCGGGACTAGCGGCTCCTACGAGCAGTACTTC
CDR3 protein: CASSGLGTSGSYEQYF

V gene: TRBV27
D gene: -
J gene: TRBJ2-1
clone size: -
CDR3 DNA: TGTGCCAGCAGTTTATTCGACTCCTTTAGCTCCTACAATGAGCAGTTCTTC
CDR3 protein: CASSLFDSFSSYNEQFF

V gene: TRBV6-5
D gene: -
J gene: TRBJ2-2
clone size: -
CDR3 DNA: TGTGCCAGCAGTTACCGAGTAACCGGGGAGCTGTTTTTT
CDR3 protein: CASSYRVTGELFF

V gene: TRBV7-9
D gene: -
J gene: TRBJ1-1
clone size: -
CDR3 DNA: TGTGCCAGCACCCAGGACTTGAACACTGAAGCTTTCTTT
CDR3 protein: CASTQDLNTEAFF

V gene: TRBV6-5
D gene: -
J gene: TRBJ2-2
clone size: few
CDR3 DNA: TGTGCCAGCAGTTACTCGGGGGACACCGGGGAGCTGTTTTTT
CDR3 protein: CASSYSGDTGELFF

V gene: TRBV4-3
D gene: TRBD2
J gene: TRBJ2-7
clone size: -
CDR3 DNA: TGCGCCAGCAGCCAAGTCCCTAGCGGGAGGGCCTACGAGCAGTACTTC
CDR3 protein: CASSQVPSGRAYEQYF

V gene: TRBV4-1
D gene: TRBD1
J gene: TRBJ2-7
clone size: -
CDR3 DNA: TGCGCCAGCAGCCACTCCGGGACAGGGGATACCTACGAGCAGTACTTC
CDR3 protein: CASSHSGTGDTYEQYF

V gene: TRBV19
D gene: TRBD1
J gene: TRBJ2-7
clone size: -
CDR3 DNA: TGTGCCAGTAGTATGGGGACAGACCCTTACGAGCAGTACTTC
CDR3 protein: CASSMGTDPYEQYF

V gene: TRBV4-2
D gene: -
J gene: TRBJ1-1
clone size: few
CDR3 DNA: TGTGCCAGCAACTCAAGGGCGGACACTGAAGCTTTCTTT
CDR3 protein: CASNSRADTEAFF

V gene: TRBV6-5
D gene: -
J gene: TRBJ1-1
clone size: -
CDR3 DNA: TGTGCCAGCAGTTACTCGATGGGGTTGAACACTGAAGCTTTCTTT
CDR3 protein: CASSYSMGLNTEAFF

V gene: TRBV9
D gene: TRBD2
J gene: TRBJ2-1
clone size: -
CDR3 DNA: TGTGCCAGCAGCGACGGGCGGGCGGGAGAACAGTTCTTC
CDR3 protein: CASSDGRAGEQFF

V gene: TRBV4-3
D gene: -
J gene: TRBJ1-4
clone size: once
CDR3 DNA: TGCGCCAGCAGCCAAGAAGCCGAGCTCCCATGGGTTGAAGCTCATAATGAAAAACTGTTTTTT
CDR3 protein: CASSQEAELPWVEAHNEKLFF